The 18 T cell receptor beta chains presented below share a single source sample, sequenced in a study of identifying expanded T cells in peripheral blood. Sequencing used immunoSEQ multiplex PCR; TCRdb keeps in-frame clones, though not all of them. The repertoire includes 70,000 or so clones, roughly 88% of them detected once, and 3% to 4% sits in the top ten. What was sequenced was blood. These receptors originate from a person aged 18 to 69 in good health.

This clone was counted once. The CDR3 region has the DNA TGTGCCAGCAGCCAAGACGCGGTTCCAGGGGCCAACGTCCTGACTTTC. Protein sequence: CASSQDAVPGANVLTF. The rearrangement joins TRBV7-7 to TRBJ2-6; no reliable D call. The CDR3 runs to 16 residues. Germline CDR1 and CDR2: SSHAT and FNYEAQ (reference sequence). Deletions cut 5 bases from V and 4 bases from J, with 15 bases between.

The rearrangement links TRBV15 to TRBJ1-4, with D unresolved. The CDR3 totals 15 residues. Trimming shortened V by 0 bases and J by 8 bases, and 13 bases separated the two germline ends. Looked up from germline, CDR1 is LNHNV and CDR2 is YYDKDF (reference sequence). The DNA for the CDR3 is TGTGCCACCAGCAGAGATATTCCGGGTGGGGAAAAACTGTTTTTT. Its protein is CATSRDIPGGEKLFF.

J is TRBJ1-2 and V is TRBV6-6; TRBD1 aligns across 8 bases. The V gene end was trimmed by 2 bases and the J gene end by 0 bases; junction bases not matched to a gene: 2. Germline V CDR1 and CDR2: MNHNY, SVGAGI (reference sequence). The CDR3 spans 15 residues. The CDR3 sequence: CASSYGQGANYGYTF. Here the CDR3 DNA reads TGTGCCAGCAGTTACGGACAGGGAGCTAACTATGGCTACACCTTC.

V usage is TRBV5-4 and J usage is TRBJ2-2; D is unresolved. The germline CDR1 and CDR2 sequences are SGHNT and YYREEE (reference sequence). The CDR3 loop spans 12 amino acids. The germline V and J ends were trimmed by 1 base and 6 bases, with 4 bases remaining between them. CDR3 amino acids: CASSLSSGELFF. The CDR3 DNA is TGTGCCAGCAGCTTGAGCTCCGGGGAGCTGTTTTTT.

V and J are TRBV2 and TRBJ1-2, with TRBD1 identical over 9 bases. The V and J ends lost 5 bases and 8 bases, in that order; junction bases with no gene match: 9. CDR3 size: 14 residues. Germline V gene lookup returns CDR1 SNHLY and CDR2 FYNNEI. CDR3 nucleotide sequence: TGTGCCAGCAGTTACAGGGGGCCGGACGGAGGCTACACCTTC. It is translated as CASSYRGPDGGYTF.

The chain links TRBV13 to TRBJ2-1, with D tentatively TRBD1 (7 bases). The V and J ends lost 4 bases and 3 bases respectively, with 10 bases between them. The CDR3 has 14 amino acids. Germline V CDR1 and CDR2: PRHDT, FYEKMQ (reference sequence). The chain's CDR3 is CASSSRGVYNEQFF. CDR3 bases: TGTGCCAGCAGCTCCAGGGGGGTCTACAATGAGCAGTTCTTC.

This chain uses TRBV7-2 with TRBJ2-4, with D tentatively TRBD2 (7 bases). Germline V CDR1 and CDR2: SGHTA, FQGNSA. CDR3 length: 14 residues. V gave up 2 bases and J gave up 13 bases, with 18 bases separating them. This CDR3 reads CASSLTAKGRGQYF. In DNA, the CDR3 is TGTGCCAGCAGCTTAACGGCGAAGGGGAGGGGGCAGTACTTC.

The chain couples TRBV7-9 to TRBJ1-3; no clear D. Germline V gives CDR1 SEHNR, CDR2 FQNEAQ (reference sequence). The CDR3 runs to 13 residues. V gave up 3 bases and J gave up 4 bases, with 7 bases separating them. The CDR3 sequence is CASSLIAGNTIYF. CDR3 nucleotides: TGTGCCAGCAGCTTGATTGCGGGAAACACCATATATTTT.

CDR3 amino acids: CASSLEGFTEAFF. The CDR3, as DNA: TGTGCCAGCAGTTTAGAGGGTTTCACTGAAGCTTTCTTT. The rearrangement uses TRBV6-6 and TRBJ1-1; D gene unclear. CDR1 is MNHNY and CDR2 is SVGAGI in the germline V gene (reference sequence). V was trimmed by 4 bases and J by 4 bases, leaving 10 bases between them. This CDR3 region has 13 residues.

This chain connects TRBV30 to TRBJ1-4; 8 bases map to TRBD1. The length of the CDR3 is 14 residues. The germline V gene has CDR1 GTSNPN and CDR2 SVGIG (reference sequence). J lost 4 bases, V lost 7 bases, and 8 bases had no gene match. CDR3 protein: CASGQAYDNEKLFF. The CDR3 DNA reads as TGTGCCTCGGGACAGGCCTACGATAATGAAAAACTGTTTTTT. The full variable domain, with the rest looked up from reference TRBV30 and TRBJ1-4, is SQTIHQWPATLVQPVGSPLSLECTVEGTSNPNLYWYRQAAGRGLQLLFYSVGIGQISSEVPQNLSASRPQDRQFILSSKKLLLSDSGFYLCASGQAYDNEKLFFGSGTQLSVL.

The genes are TRBV2 and TRBJ1-2; weak D call: TRBD1 (6 bases). CDR1 and CDR2 from the germline V gene are SNHLY and FYNNEI. The CDR3 is 14 amino acids. V was clipped by 3 bases and J by 4 bases, with 12 bases between them. The CDR3 loop is CASSDNRDSYGYTF. Written as DNA, the CDR3 is TGTGCCAGCAGTGACAACAGGGACTCCTATGGCTACACCTTC.

The chain employs TRBV14 and TRBJ2-2; D is unclear. V was pared by 2 bases and J by 3 bases, with 4 bases between. CDR1 and CDR2 (germline): SGHDN, FVKESK. This CDR3 region has 13 residues. DNA for the CDR3: TGTGCCAGCAGCCAATACTACACCGGGGAGCTGTTTTTT. Translation gives CASSQYYTGELFF.

V usage is TRBV4-3 and J usage is TRBJ1-2; D is unclear. This CDR3 region has 16 residues. Germline assignment: CDR1 LGHNA and CDR2 YSLEER. V was clipped by 0 bases and J by 2 bases, with 13 bases between them. CDR3: CASSQDLTAGNYGYTF. The CDR3 DNA reads TGCGCCAGCAGCCAAGACCTAACGGCCGGGAACTATGGCTACACCTTC.

This chain connects TRBV18 to TRBJ2-5, with D possibly matching TRBD1 (5 bases). Germline-derived CDR1 and CDR2 are KGHSH and LQKENI. Trimming took off 1 base at V and 4 bases at J, with 10 bases between the two ends. CDR3 size: 14 residues. CDR3 sequence: CASSPRGAVETQYF. The CDR3 DNA is TGTGCCAGCTCACCACGGGGCGCGGTAGAGACCCAGTACTTC.

The chain joins TRBV15 to TRBJ2-1, with 8 bases matching TRBD1. The CDR3 is made up of 13 amino acids. J gave up 7 bases and V 9 bases, and 8 bases lay outside the gene matches. Germline values: CDR1 LNHNV, CDR2 YYDKDF (reference sequence). CDR3 DNA: TGTGCCACTGGGGGCAGGGGGCAAAATGAGCAGTTCTTC. Amino acids: CATGGRGQNEQFF. Full variable domain (missing parts from reference TRBV15 and TRBJ2-1): DAMVIQNPRYQVTQFGKPVTLSCSQTLNHNVMYWYQQKSSQAPKLLFHYYDKDFNNEADTPDNFQSRRPNTSFCFLDIRSPGLGDTAMYLCATGGRGQNEQFFGPGTRLTVL.

The chain recombines TRBV11-2 with TRBJ1-3; 8 bases align to TRBD1. Germline CDR1 is SGHAT and CDR2 is FQNNGV. This CDR3 spans 17 amino acids. V lost 5 bases and J lost 0; bases outside the gene matches: 9. CDR3 sequence: CASSPGQGRGSGNTIYF. Written as DNA, the CDR3 is TGTGCCAGCAGCCCCGGACAGGGAAGGGGCTCTGGAAACACCATATATTTT.

This rearrangement joins TRBV19 to TRBJ1-5; 10 positions match TRBD1. This CDR3 comprises 15 residues. J lost 1 base, V lost 7 bases, and 4 bases had no gene match. Germline V gives CDR1 LNHDA, CDR2 SQIVND (reference sequence). CDR3 nucleotide sequence: TGTGCCAGTACCGGGACAGGGGTGAGCAATCAGCCCCAGCATTTT. It codes for CASTGTGVSNQPQHF.

The V gene is TRBV4-3, the J gene TRBJ2-7; a possible D gene is TRBD2 (6 bases). This CDR3 is built from 14 residues. Trimming stripped 0 bases from V and 7 bases from J, with 13 bases between. CDR1 and CDR2 from the germline V gene are LGHNA and YSLEER. This CDR3 is CASSQDYGGREQYF. In nucleotides, the CDR3 is TGCGCCAGCAGCCAAGATTACGGGGGAAGGGAGCAGTACTTC.